This entry features one TCR beta chain sequence. Its antigen remains unidentified. The CDR3 consists of 16 residues. These data are taken from a study of STAT5B mutations in CD4+ large granular lymphocyte leukemia. General study points: CD4-sorted patient repertoires seemed more clonal than healthy CD4+ repertoires.

Some clones are missing from TCRdb's copy, which holds only in-frame ones; the method was immunoSEQ multiplex PCR. The repertoire consists of under 40,000 clones, with more than 65% occurring once and the leading ten covering around 1.9%. The rearrangement uses TRBV12-2 and TRBJ2-4. TRBV12-2 is classified as a pseudogene. The sample comprised CD4+ T cells from blood buffy coats. This TCR was sampled from a human donor in good health. The CDR3 DNA sequence: TGTGCAAGTCGCTTAGACTTCTTAGGATCCAAAAACATTCAGTACTTC. Translating gives CASRLDFLGSKNIQYF.